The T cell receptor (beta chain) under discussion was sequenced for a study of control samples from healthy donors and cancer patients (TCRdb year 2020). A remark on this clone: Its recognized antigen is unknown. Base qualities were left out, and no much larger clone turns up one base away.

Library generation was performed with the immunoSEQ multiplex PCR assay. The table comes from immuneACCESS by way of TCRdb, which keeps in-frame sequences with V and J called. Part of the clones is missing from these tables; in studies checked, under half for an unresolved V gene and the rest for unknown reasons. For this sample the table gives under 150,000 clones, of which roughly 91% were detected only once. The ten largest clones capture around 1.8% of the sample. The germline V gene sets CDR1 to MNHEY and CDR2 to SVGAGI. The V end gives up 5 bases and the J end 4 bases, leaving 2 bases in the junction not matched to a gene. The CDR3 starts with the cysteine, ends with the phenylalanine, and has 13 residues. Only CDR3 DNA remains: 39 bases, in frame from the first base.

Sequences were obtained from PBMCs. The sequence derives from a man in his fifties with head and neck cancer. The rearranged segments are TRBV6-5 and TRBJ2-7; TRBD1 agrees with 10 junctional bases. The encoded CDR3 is CASSRDRGYEQYF. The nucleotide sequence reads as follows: TGTGCCAGCAGTCGGGACAGGGGTTACGAGCAGTACTTC.